This paragraph covers one TCR beta chain sequence. Its antigen is still unknown. Within one base of it there is no much larger clone, and no base qualities were kept. Per the publication, the treatment or condition label means: in vitro stimulation with specific CMV peptide epitopes to enrich CMV-specific T cells. These data originate in a study of T cell repertoires in cytomegalovirus infection (dated by TCRdb to the late 2010s). For the wider study: Alongside well-studied HLA-B-restricted epitopes, the peptide stimulations were aimed at recently identified HLA-C-restricted CMV epitopes, whose presentation resists viral immunomodulation. The HLA type of each donor mattered for the analysis, because public TCR beta signatures pointed to carriage of CMV infection along with the matching HLA type.

Reads for this sample came from an Illumina HiSeq 1500. TCRdb reprocessing: public reads trimmed at Q25 with fastp, clones called with MiXCR, in-frame beta chains kept. Each CDR3 protein gets just one entry, which takes the most common genes and DNA from the rows behind it. The sample table shows about 770,000 distinct CDR3 sequences, and about 28% are seen once. Clones ranked in the top ten supply under 15% of the sample. The CDR3 contains 15 residues, cysteine and phenylalanine counted. The DNA shown is the 45-base CDR3, in frame from base 1. V is cut by 0 bases and J by 1 base, and the space between the germline ends is 9 bases. Via the germline V gene (reference sequence), CDR1 is MNHEY and CDR2 SMNVEV. The investigation overall reported the following: Carriers of CMV infection plus the relevant HLA type were discriminated by the cumulative frequency of public TCR beta family members in the study cohort and in an independent 352-donor cohort. In the ex vivo response, HLA-C-restricted CMV-specific TCR beta clonotypes were dominant, and in two of eight donors the single most frequent clonotype came from this HLA-C-restricted group.

Sample: cultured CD8+ T cells from PBMCs, taken from culture after CMV antigen stimulation. The chain is made from TRBV27 and TRBJ1-1; the D gene remains uncertain. This sequence was found in a human donor in good health (CMV status not recorded). Some clones in this sample may be carry-over from other donors' samples. The bases read TGTGCCAGCAGTTTATCGGGGTCGTCGAACACTGAAGCTTTCTTT. This yields the protein CASSLSGSSNTEAFF.